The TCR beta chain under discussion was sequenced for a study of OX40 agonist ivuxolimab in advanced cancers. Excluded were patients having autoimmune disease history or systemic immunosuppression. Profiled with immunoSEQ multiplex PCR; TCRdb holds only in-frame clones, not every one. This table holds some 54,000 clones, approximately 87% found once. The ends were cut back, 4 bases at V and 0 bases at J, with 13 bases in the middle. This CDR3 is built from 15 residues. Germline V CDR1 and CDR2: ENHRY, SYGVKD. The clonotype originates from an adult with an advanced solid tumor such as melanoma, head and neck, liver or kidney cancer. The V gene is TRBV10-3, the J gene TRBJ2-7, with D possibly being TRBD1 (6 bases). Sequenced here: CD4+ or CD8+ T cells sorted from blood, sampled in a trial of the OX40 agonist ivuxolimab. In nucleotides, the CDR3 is TGTGCCATCAGTGGCACCGGGGACACCTCCTACGAGCAGTACTTC. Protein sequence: CAISGTGDTSYEQYF.